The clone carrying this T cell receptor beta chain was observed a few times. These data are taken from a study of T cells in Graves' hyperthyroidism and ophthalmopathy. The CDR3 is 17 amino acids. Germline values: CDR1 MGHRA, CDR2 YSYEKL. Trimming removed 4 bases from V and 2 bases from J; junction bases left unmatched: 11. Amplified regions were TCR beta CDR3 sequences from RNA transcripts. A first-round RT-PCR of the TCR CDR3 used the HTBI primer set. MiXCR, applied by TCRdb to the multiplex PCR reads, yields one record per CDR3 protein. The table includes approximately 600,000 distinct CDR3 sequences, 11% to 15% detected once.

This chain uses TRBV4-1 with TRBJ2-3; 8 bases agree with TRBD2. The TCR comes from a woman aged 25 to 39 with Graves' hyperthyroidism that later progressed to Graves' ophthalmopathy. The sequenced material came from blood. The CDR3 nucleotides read TGCGCCAGCAGCCGTATCGGGGGGGAAATCGACACAGATACGCAGTATTTT. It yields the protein CASSRIGGEIDTDTQYF.